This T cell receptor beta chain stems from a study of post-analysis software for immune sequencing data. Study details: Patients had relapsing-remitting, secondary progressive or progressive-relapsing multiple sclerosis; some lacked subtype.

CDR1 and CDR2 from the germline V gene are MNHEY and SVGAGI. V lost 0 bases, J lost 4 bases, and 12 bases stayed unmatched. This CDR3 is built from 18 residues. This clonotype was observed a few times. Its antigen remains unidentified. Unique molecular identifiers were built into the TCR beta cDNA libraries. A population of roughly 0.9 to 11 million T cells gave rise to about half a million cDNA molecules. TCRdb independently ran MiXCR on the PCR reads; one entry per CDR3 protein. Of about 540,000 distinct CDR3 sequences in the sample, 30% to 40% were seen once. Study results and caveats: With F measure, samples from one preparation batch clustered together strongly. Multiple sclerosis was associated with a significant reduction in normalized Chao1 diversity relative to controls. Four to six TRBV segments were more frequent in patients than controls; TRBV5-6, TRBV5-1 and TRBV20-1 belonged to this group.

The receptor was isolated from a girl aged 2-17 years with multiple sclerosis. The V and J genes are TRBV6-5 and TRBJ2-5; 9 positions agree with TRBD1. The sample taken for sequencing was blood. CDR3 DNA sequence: TGTGCCAGCAGTTACTCGACCTGGGACAGGGAGGGAAGAGAGACCCAGTACTTC. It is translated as CASSYSTWDREGRETQYF.